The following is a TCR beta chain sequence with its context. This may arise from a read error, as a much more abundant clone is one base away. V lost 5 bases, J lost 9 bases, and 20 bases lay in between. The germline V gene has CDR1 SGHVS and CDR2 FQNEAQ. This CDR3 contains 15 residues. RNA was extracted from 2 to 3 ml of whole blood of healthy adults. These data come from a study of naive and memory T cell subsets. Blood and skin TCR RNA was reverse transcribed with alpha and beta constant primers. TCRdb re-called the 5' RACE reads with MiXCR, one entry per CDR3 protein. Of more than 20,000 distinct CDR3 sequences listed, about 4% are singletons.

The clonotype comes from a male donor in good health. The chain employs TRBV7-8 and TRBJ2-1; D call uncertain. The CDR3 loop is CASSALDPDFGEQFF. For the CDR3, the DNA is TGTGCCAGCAGCGCCCTTGACCCCGATTTTGGTGAGCAGTTCTTC. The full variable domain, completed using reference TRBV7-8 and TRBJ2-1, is GAGVSQSPRYKVAKRGQDVALRCDPISGHVSLFWYQQALGQGPEFLTYFQNEAQLDKSGLPSDRFFAERPEGSVSTLKIQRTQQEDSAVYLCASSALDPDFGEQFFGPGTRLTVL.